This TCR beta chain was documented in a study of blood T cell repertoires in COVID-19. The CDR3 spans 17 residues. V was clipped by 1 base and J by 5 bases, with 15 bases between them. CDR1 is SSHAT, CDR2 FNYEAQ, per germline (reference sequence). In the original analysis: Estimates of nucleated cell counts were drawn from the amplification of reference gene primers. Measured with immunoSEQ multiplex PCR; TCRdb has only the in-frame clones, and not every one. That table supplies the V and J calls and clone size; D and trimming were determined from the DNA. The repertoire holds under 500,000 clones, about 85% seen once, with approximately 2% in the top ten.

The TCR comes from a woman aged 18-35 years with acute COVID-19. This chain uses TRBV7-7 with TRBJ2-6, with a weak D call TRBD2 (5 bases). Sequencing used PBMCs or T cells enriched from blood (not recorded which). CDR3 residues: CASSLDWPGNWANVLTF. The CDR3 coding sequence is TGTGCCAGCAGCTTAGACTGGCCCGGGAATTGGGCCAACGTCCTGACTTTC.